The 4 T cell receptor beta chains below all came from one sample that was sequenced in a study of T-cell memory formation after mild COVID-19. Each CDR3 protein gets one entry after TCRdb re-called the 5' RACE reads with MiXCR. Counted here are about 500,000 distinct CDR3 sequences, just over 20% occurring once; the ten biggest clones make up around 13%. The sequencing input was PBMCs or a T cell subset sorted from them (not recorded which). These receptors all stem from an adult woman who had mild COVID-19 (a few samples of this study predate the infection). Cell type and time point are not known.

The V gene is TRBV24-1, the J gene TRBJ1-2; D ambiguous. Germline loops: CDR1 KGHDR, CDR2 SFDVKD. The CDR3 contains 17 residues. The V end was cut by 4 bases, the J end by 2 bases, with 19 bases between. The CDR3 sequence: CATSDPLKGGYNYGYTF. CDR3 coding DNA: TGTGCCACCAGTGACCCCTTGAAGGGCGGGTACAACTATGGCTACACCTTC.

In its sample, this clonotype was seen once. The chain carries TRBV7-9 and TRBJ1-1; perhaps TRBD1 as D (6 bases). Per germline, CDR1 SEHNR and CDR2 FQNEAQ (reference sequence). Trimming left V 10 bases short and J 3 bases short, with 18 bases between. The CDR3 sequence is 14 residues long. In nucleotides, the CDR3 is TGTGCCACCCTAAGGGGGGGGACGGACACTGAAGCTTTCTTT. It codes for CATLRGGTDTEAFF.

The chain has TRBV7-2 and TRBJ2-1; the D gene is possibly TRBD2 (6 bases). Germline V gene lookup returns CDR1 SGHTA and CDR2 FQGNSA. The CDR3 runs 15 residues. Deletions cut 3 bases from V and 1 base from J, with 10 bases between. This CDR3 reads CASSFEGGSYNEQFF. The CDR3 nucleotides read TGTGCCAGCAGCTTCGAGGGAGGTTCCTACAATGAGCAGTTCTTC.

The rearrangement joins TRBV18 to TRBJ2-3; TRBD2 matches at 13 bases. Trimming cost V 3 bases and J 0 bases; bases outside gene matches: 12. Germline CDR1 KGHSH, CDR2 LQKENI. The CDR3 loop spans 20 amino acids. CDR3 DNA: TGTGCCAGCTCACCCATACTAGCGGGGGGGCAATCAGCTAGCACAGATACGCAGTATTTT. Its translation is CASSPILAGGQSASTDTQYF.